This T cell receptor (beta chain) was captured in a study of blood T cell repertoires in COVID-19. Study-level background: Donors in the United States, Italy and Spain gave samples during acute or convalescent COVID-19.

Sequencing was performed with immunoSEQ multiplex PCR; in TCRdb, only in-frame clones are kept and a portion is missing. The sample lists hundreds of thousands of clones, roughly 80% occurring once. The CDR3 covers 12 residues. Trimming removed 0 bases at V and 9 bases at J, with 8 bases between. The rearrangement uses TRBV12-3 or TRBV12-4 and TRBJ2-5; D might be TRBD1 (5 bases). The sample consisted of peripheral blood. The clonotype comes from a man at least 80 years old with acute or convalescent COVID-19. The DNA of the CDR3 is TGTGCCAGCAGTTTAGCCCCAGGGCCCCAGTACTTC. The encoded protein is CASSLAPGPQYF.